The 17 T cell receptor beta chains reported below all come from one sample, sequenced in a study of blood T cell repertoires in COVID-19. Here immunoSEQ multiplex PCR was the method, and the copy in TCRdb shows in-frame clones only, minus some. Here the sample spans 140,000 or so clones, approximately 85% being singletons. Sequences were obtained from peripheral blood. These receptors originate from a human donor with acute or convalescent COVID-19. The donor label of this sample is uncertain.

This clone was observed a single time. The chain joins TRBV13 to TRBJ1-2, with D perhaps matching TRBD1 (5 bases). V lost 4 bases and J lost 3, with 9 bases in between. The V gene's germline CDR1 is PRHDT and CDR2 FYEKMQ (reference sequence). The CDR3 covers 13 residues. CDR3 nucleotide sequence: TGTGCCAGCAGCTCCAGGGTTGACTATGGCTACACCTTC. Encoded protein: CASSSRVDYGYTF.

The genes are TRBV28 and TRBJ2-4; 7 positions match TRBD1. V shed 7 bases and J 0 bases; nucleotides not matched to a gene: 6. CDR1 and CDR2 from the germline V gene are MDHEN and SYDVKM. This CDR3 contains 15 residues. The CDR3 DNA reads as TGTGCCAGCATTGGAACAGGGGTAGCCAAAAACATTCAGTACTTC. It specifies CASIGTGVAKNIQYF. Complete variable domain (other parts from reference TRBV28 and TRBJ2-4): DVKVTQSSRYLVKRTGEKVFLECVQDMDHENMFWYRQDPGLGLRLIYFSYDVKMKEKGDIPEGYSVSREKKERFSLILESASTNQTSMYLCASIGTGVAKNIQYFGAGTRLSVL.

This chain joins TRBV19 and TRBJ2-1, with D perhaps TRBD1 (6 bases). Germline-derived CDR1 and CDR2 are LNHDA and SQIVND (reference sequence). CDR3 length: 15 residues. Trimming removed 3 bases at V and 2 bases at J, with 11 bases between. The CDR3 sequence: CASSIGRGPYNEQFF. CDR3 coding DNA: TGTGCCAGTAGTATCGGCAGGGGACCCTACAATGAGCAGTTCTTC.

The chain recombines TRBV12-3 or TRBV12-4 with TRBJ1-1; D remains ambiguous. The CDR3 is made up of 13 amino acids. V lost 3 bases and J lost 2, with 7 bases in between. The DNA of the CDR3 is TGTGCCAGCAGTTTGGCGGTCAACACTGAAGCTTTCTTT. It specifies CASSLAVNTEAFF.

V and J are TRBV21-1 and TRBJ2-5; TRBD1 is taken as the D call from the table, unchecked against the DNA. TRBV21-1 counts as a pseudogene. The CDR3 is 12 amino acids. In DNA, the CDR3 is TGTGCCAGCGAGACAGGGAGGGAGACCCAGTACTTC. It codes for CASETGRETQYF.

The V call is TRBV9, the J call TRBJ1-2; TRBD1 matches 9 bases. Germline assignment: CDR1 SGDLS and CDR2 YYNGEE. Unmatched junction bases numbered 10, after V lost 4 bases and J lost 9 bases. There are 14 residues in the CDR3. CDR3 DNA sequence: TGTGCCAGCAGCCTACAGGACAGGGGAGGGAGCTACACCTTC. Translating it yields CASSLQDRGGSYTF.

In DNA form, the CDR3 reads TGTGCCTCTGAGTCCCCGGACAGGGACTACGAGCAGTACTTC. Protein sequence: CASESPDRDYEQYF. This chain joins TRBV10-3 and TRBJ2-7, with 8 positions matching TRBD1. Germline V gene sequence: CDR1 ENHRY, CDR2 SYGVKD. This CDR3 is built from 14 residues. Trimming cost V 11 bases and J 3 bases; bases outside gene matches: 12.

This clone turned up a few times. The rearrangement joins TRBV5-4 to TRBJ1-6; TRBD1 matches at 7 bases. Germline V gene lookup returns CDR1 SGHNT and CDR2 YYREEE (reference sequence). There are 14 residues in the CDR3. V dropped 4 bases and J dropped 10; count of bases not matched to a gene: 8. CDR3 sequence reads: CASSGGGGGSPLHF. The CDR3 nucleotides read TGTGCCAGCAGCGGCGGAGGGGGCGGCTCACCCCTCCACTTT.

A note on this clone: Compared with germline, one end of the junction differs, possibly owing to a read error. The chain has TRBV3-1 (or the pseudogene TRBV3-2) and TRBJ1-1, with 10 bases that match TRBD1. The germline CDR1 and CDR2 sequences are LGHDT and YNNKEL (reference sequence). The CDR3 consists of 15 residues. The CDR3 DNA sequence: TGTGCCAGCAGTCAACCGGGACAGGGGAACCCTGAAGCTTTCTTT. This translates into CASSQPGQGNPEAFF.

The V call is TRBV2, the J call TRBJ1-1; D is ambiguous. From germline, CDR1 is SNHLY and CDR2 FYNNEI. V dropped 8 bases and J dropped 6 bases, with 16 bases sitting between them. CDR3 length: 13 amino acids. CDR3 sequence: CASVRTGPSEAFF. CDR3 DNA: TGTGCCAGCGTAAGAACCGGTCCCTCTGAAGCTTTCTTT.

The chain recombines TRBV6-2 or TRBV6-3 with TRBJ1-1; D not resolved. Looked up from germline, CDR1 is MNHEY and CDR2 is SVGEGT. The CDR3 sequence is 14 residues long. V was trimmed by 2 bases and J by 0 bases, leaving 7 bases between them. The CDR3 DNA follows: TGTGCCAGCAGTTACGGCCACCTGAACACTGAAGCTTTCTTT. It is translated as CASSYGHLNTEAFF.

J is TRBJ2-1 and V is TRBV2, with 12 bases that match TRBD2. The CDR3 totals 16 residues. V shed 5 bases, J shed 8 bases, and the junction held 10 bases outside the gene matches. Germline loops: CDR1 SNHLY, CDR2 FYNNEI. Written as DNA, the CDR3 is TGTGCCAGCAGTCTAGCGGGGGGGCCGGTCTTGGATGAGCAGTTCTTC. This encodes CASSLAGGPVLDEQFF.

The chain employs TRBV30 and TRBJ1-3; a weak D match, TRBD1 (5 bases). The CDR3 spans 13 residues. Trimming pared 5 bases from V and 0 bases from J, leaving 8 bases between. Germline CDR1 reads GTSNPN; CDR2 reads SVGIG (reference sequence). CDR3 coding DNA: TGTGCCTGGGACAGTCTCTCTGGAAACACCATATATTTT. As protein: CAWDSLSGNTIYF. Variable domain in full (rest from reference TRBV30 and TRBJ1-3): SQTIHQWPATLVQPVGSPLSLECTVEGTSNPNLYWYRQAAGRGLQLLFYSVGIGQISSEVPQNLSASRPQDRQFILSSKKLLLSDSGFYLCAWDSLSGNTIYFGEGSWLTVV.

V gene TRBV10-3 combines with J gene TRBJ1-2; 9 nucleotides agree with TRBD1. The CDR3 totals 14 residues. Per germline, CDR1 ENHRY and CDR2 SYGVKD. V shed 4 bases, J shed 5 bases, and the junction held 5 bases outside the gene matches. The CDR3 reads CAISGTGDRYGYTF. As DNA, the CDR3 is TGTGCCATCAGTGGGACAGGGGACCGGTATGGCTACACCTTC.

V usage is TRBV5-1 and J usage is TRBJ2-5; the match to TRBD2 covers 8 bases. V was pared by 4 bases and J by 4 bases, with 9 bases of the junction left unmatched. The germline gives CDR1 SGHRS, CDR2 YFSETQ. The CDR3 extends over 15 amino acids. The CDR3 DNA sequence: TGCGCCAGCAGCCCACGGGAGGGCGGGGGAGAGACCCAGTACTTC. Its translation is CASSPREGGGETQYF.

The CDR3 DNA follows: TGTGCCATCAGTGAGTCGTTGTCTGGTGGCAGCCTAGATTCACCCCTCCACTTT. Translated, it gives CAISESLSGGSLDSPLHF. This chain connects TRBV10-3 to TRBJ1-6; unclear D gene. Trimming stripped 0 bases from V and 8 bases from J, with 20 bases between. CDR3 length equals 18 residues. The germline CDR1 and CDR2 sequences are ENHRY and SYGVKD.

This chain links TRBV30 with TRBJ2-3; the D is unclear. The CDR3 sequence is 14 residues long. The ends were cut back, 0 bases at V and 2 bases at J, with 9 bases in the middle. In germline, CDR1 is GTSNPN, CDR2 SVGIG (reference sequence). This CDR3 reads CAWSVRRPTDTQYF. Here the CDR3 DNA reads TGTGCCTGGAGTGTACGGAGACCCACAGATACGCAGTATTTT.